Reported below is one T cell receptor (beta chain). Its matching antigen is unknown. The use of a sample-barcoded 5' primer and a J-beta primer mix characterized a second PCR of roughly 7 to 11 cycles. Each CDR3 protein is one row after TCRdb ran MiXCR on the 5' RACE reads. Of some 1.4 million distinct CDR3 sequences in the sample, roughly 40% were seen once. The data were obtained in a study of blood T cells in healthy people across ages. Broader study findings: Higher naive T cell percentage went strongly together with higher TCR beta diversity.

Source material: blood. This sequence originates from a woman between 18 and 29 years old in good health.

The chain's CDR3 is CSAGRPQETQYF. The DNA for the CDR3 is TGCAGTGCTGGGAGGCCCCAAGAGACCCAGTACTTC. This chain connects TRBV20-1 to TRBJ2-5; possibly TRBD2 for D (6 bases). CDR1 and CDR2 from the germline V gene are DFQATT and SNEGSKA (reference sequence). Trimming shortened V by 5 bases and J by 1 base, and 8 bases separated the two germline ends. The CDR3 is 12 amino acids.